The clone carrying this T cell receptor beta chain appeared a few times. The antigen is undetermined. This entry belongs to a study of cytomegalovirus exposure and HLA in healthy donors. General study findings and limits: The presence/absence work took it that sequencing depth was about the same across donors.

With 60 Vbeta and 13 Jbeta primers, the PCR was carried out. Authors' processing steps: The count from a later analysis was 79 million or so unique TCR beta chains, some 12 million of them shared. Libraries were prepared by immunoSEQ multiplex PCR; TCRdb keeps only in-frame clonotypes and omits some of them. D and trimming were read from the DNA, whereas the V and J calls and clone size are those reported in that table. Here the sample spans about 120,000 clones, over 6.5% being singletons. Germline V gene data show CDR1 as MRHNA and CDR2 as SNTAGT. The CDR3 is 14 amino acids. V was clipped by 5 bases and J by 7 bases, with 12 bases between them.

This TCR came from a woman aged 40 to 50 in good health and CMV-seropositive. The chain joins TRBV6-4 to TRBJ1-6; D might be TRBD1 (5 bases). The sequenced sample consisted of PBMCs. CDR3 nucleotide sequence: TGTGCCAGCAGTCCCGGGCCAGGGAATTCACCCCTCCACTTT. Its translation is CASSPGPGNSPLHF.